A single sample gave rise to the 23 T cell receptor beta chains below, sequenced in a study of cytomegalovirus exposure and HLA in healthy donors (dated by TCRdb to the late 2010s). The receptor library was made with the immunoSEQ multiplex PCR assay. For the multiplex PCR, a mixture combining 60 forward primers for TCR Vbeta segments and 13 reverse primers for TCR Jbeta segments was used. In its TCRdb copy, this immuneACCESS table keeps in-frame sequences only and misses some clones. Where compared with another copy, unresolved V genes explain less than half of these, and the others have no known cause. In this sample's table one finds tens of thousands of clones. The ten largest account for roughly 2.7% of the sample. The sample comprised PBMCs. The receptor set was obtained from a man aged 40-55 years in good health and CMV-seronegative.

The J gene is TRBJ1-6, the V gene TRBV6-5; D is ambiguous. This CDR3 is built from 14 residues. Per germline, CDR1 MNHEY and CDR2 SVGAGI. Trimming shortened V by 7 bases and J by 9 bases, and 16 bases separated the two germline ends. CDR3 in DNA: TGTGCCAGCACCCCCCAAGGCAGGCCTTCACCCCTCCACTTT. Translation: CASTPQGRPSPLHF.

The CDR3 DNA follows: TGTGCCAGCAGGGCAGGGGCGAACTATGGCTACACCTTC. Translating it yields CASRAGANYGYTF. The chain has TRBV21-1 and TRBJ1-2; TRBD1, the table's D call, was not compared with the DNA. TRBV21-1 has pseudogene status. This CDR3 contains 13 residues.

The rearrangement links TRBV5-1 to TRBJ2-5; 9 bases line up with TRBD2. The trim removed 3 bases at V and 3 bases at J, leaving 12 bases unmatched. Looked up from germline, CDR1 is SGHRS and CDR2 is YFSETQ. The CDR3 loop spans 17 amino acids. The CDR3 nucleotides read TGCGCCAGCAGCTCCGAGATCCTCCGGACTAGCGAAGAGACCCAGTACTTC. This gives the protein CASSSEILRTSEETQYF.

V is TRBV2 and J is TRBJ2-2; no firm D call. Trimming pared 8 bases from V and 5 bases from J, leaving 6 bases between. This CDR3 spans 11 amino acids. CDR1 is SNHLY and CDR2 is FYNNEI in the germline V gene. The CDR3 nucleotides read TGTGCCAGCCTCCGGACCGGGGAGCTGTTTTTT. It translates to CASLRTGELFF.

The chain uses TRBV7-8 and TRBJ1-1, with 8 bases lining up with TRBD1. The CDR3 spans 15 residues. The germline CDR1 and CDR2 sequences are SGHVS and FQNEAQ. Trimming took 1 base from V and 4 from J; bases not matched to a gene: 5. This chain's CDR3 is CASSLVRTGPTEAFF. The CDR3 nucleotides are TGTGCCAGCAGCTTAGTGCGGACAGGGCCCACTGAAGCTTTCTTT.

The chain has TRBV7-2 and TRBJ2-1; TRBD2 agrees at 8 bases. V was pared by 7 bases and J by 6 bases, with 11 bases of the junction left unmatched. CDR3 length equals 15 residues. CDR1 is SGHTA, CDR2 FQGNSA, per germline. This CDR3 reads CASTTPGGRGNEQFF. The DNA of the CDR3 is TGTGCCAGCACCACCCCGGGGGGGCGAGGCAATGAGCAGTTCTTC.

V usage is TRBV10-3 and J usage is TRBJ1-5, with 10 bases identical to TRBD1. The ends lost 8 bases at V and 3 bases at J; junction bases unmatched: 1. The CDR3 has 13 residues. In germline, CDR1 is ENHRY, CDR2 SYGVKD. CDR3 sequence (DNA): TGTGCCATCGGACAGGGGGACAATCAGCCCCAGCATTTT. Amino acids: CAIGQGDNQPQHF.

The chain carries TRBV28 and TRBJ2-2; D perhaps matches TRBD1 (5 bases). With 3 bases removed from V and 0 bases from J, the gap between germline ends came to 11 bases. Germline V gives CDR1 MDHEN, CDR2 SYDVKM. There are 16 residues in the CDR3. CDR3 residues: CASSFRRTPNTGELFF. In nucleotides, the CDR3 is TGTGCCAGCAGTTTTCGAAGGACACCGAACACCGGGGAGCTGTTTTTT.

This chain connects TRBV7-9 to TRBJ1-3, with TRBD1 matching over 9 bases. There are 15 residues in the CDR3. Trimming removed 6 bases from V and 0 bases from J; junction bases left unmatched: 3. Germline CDR1 and CDR2: SEHNR and FQNEAQ (reference sequence). The CDR3 bases are TGTGCCAGCAGTTGGGGACAGGGCTCTGGAAACACCATATATTTT. Translated, it gives CASSWGQGSGNTIYF.

The CDR3 DNA follows: TGTGCCAGCAGCTCCGGGAGCACCGGGGAGCTGTTTTTT. Encoded protein: CASSSGSTGELFF. The J gene is TRBJ2-2, the V gene TRBV7-6; D might be TRBD2 (6 bases). Germline CDR1 and CDR2: SGHVS and FNYEAQ. The CDR3 loop spans 13 amino acids. Trimming stripped 4 bases from V and 4 bases from J, with 7 bases between.

The chain recombines TRBV7-6 with TRBJ1-6, with a possible D match to TRBD1 (6 bases). Looked up from germline, CDR1 is SGHVS and CDR2 is FNYEAQ. This CDR3 comprises 14 residues. V gave up 3 bases and J gave up 10 bases, with 13 bases separating them. CDR3 in amino acids: CASSFKQGGSPLHF. The CDR3 DNA reads as TGTGCCAGCAGCTTTAAACAGGGTGGCTCACCCCTCCACTTT. Together with reference TRBV7-6 and TRBJ1-6, the CDR3 gives the full variable domain: GAGVSQSPRYKVTKRGQDVALRCDPISGHVSLYWYRQALGQGPEFLTYFNYEAQQDKSGLPNDRFSAERPEGSISTLTIQRTEQRDSAMYRCASSFKQGGSPLHFGNGTRLTVT.

This CDR3 reads CAWSVNGGQPQHF. CDR3 DNA: TGTGCCTGGAGTGTAAATGGAGGACAGCCCCAGCATTTT. This sequence joins TRBV30 and TRBJ1-5; D remains ambiguous. Germline V lookup: CDR1 GTSNPN, CDR2 SVGIG (reference sequence). The CDR3 has 13 amino acids. Trimming took 0 bases from V and 7 from J, leaving 10 bases between them.

The chain joins TRBV6-1 to TRBJ1-1; 8 nucleotides line up with TRBD1. V shed 4 bases and J 3 bases; nucleotides not matched to a gene: 4. This CDR3 is 14 amino acids long. CDR1 MNHNS and CDR2 SASEGT come from the germline V gene. Here the CDR3 reads CASSVDRVDTEAFF. CDR3 coding DNA: TGTGCCAGCAGTGTGGACAGGGTAGACACTGAAGCTTTCTTT.

The V and J genes are TRBV7-9 and TRBJ2-1; tentatively, D is TRBD1 (5 bases). The germline CDR1 and CDR2 sequences are SEHNR and FQNEAQ (reference sequence). V gave up 5 bases and J gave up 6 bases, with 14 bases separating them. The CDR3 loop spans 14 amino acids. The CDR3 DNA reads as TGTGCCAGCAGCCCAACCTTCCAGGGCAATGAGCAGTTCTTC. Amino acids: CASSPTFQGNEQFF.

The genes are TRBV7-2 and TRBJ2-7, with 10 bases aligning to TRBD1. The CDR3 covers 17 residues. Germline V gene sequence: CDR1 SGHTA, CDR2 FQGNSA. Trimming took 1 base from V and 6 from J; bases not matched to a gene: 12. The CDR3 bases are TGTGCCAGCAGCTTAGGGCCCCAGGGACAGGGGTACGGCGAGCAGTACTTC. Protein: CASSLGPQGQGYGEQYF.

This chain connects TRBV9 to TRBJ1-3; D remains ambiguous. The V gene's germline CDR1 is SGDLS and CDR2 YYNGEE. The germline V and J ends were trimmed by 4 bases and 1 base, with 12 bases remaining between them. The CDR3 length is 15 residues. The CDR3 DNA follows: TGTGCCAGCAGCCCCCGACATCTTTCTGGAAACACCATATATTTT. Encoded protein: CASSPRHLSGNTIYF.

The V and J genes are TRBV7-2 and TRBJ2-3; TRBD2 aligns across 12 bases. J was trimmed by 4 bases and V by 1 base; bases with no gene match: 6. Germline CDR1 reads SGHTA; CDR2 reads FQGNSA. CDR3 length equals 17 residues. The CDR3 region has the DNA TGTGCCAGCAGCTTAGTTAAACTAGCGGGGGGAGCAGATACGCAGTATTTT. The encoded protein is CASSLVKLAGGADTQYF.

The chain links TRBV18 to TRBJ1-1, with D perhaps matching TRBD1 (5 bases). Trimming took 0 bases from V and 0 from J, leaving 14 bases between them. In germline, CDR1 is KGHSH, CDR2 LQKENI. This CDR3 is built from 17 residues. CDR3 in DNA: TGTGCCAGCTCACCACCCAAATCCGCAGGGCTGAACACTGAAGCTTTCTTT. It is translated as CASSPPKSAGLNTEAFF.

The rearrangement links TRBV27 to TRBJ1-3; D gene unclear. CDR3 length: 13 amino acids. Germline lookup yields CDR1 MNHEY and CDR2 SMNVEV (reference sequence). This chain's CDR3 is CASSKSSGNTIYF. The CDR3 nucleotides read TGTGCTAGCTCGAAGAGCTCTGGAAACACCATATATTTT.

This rearrangement joins TRBV5-4 to TRBJ2-2; D is possibly TRBD1 (6 bases). Germline CDR1 is SGHNT and CDR2 is YYREEE (reference sequence). Trimming took off 3 bases at V and 4 bases at J, with 13 bases between the two ends. CDR3 length equals 15 residues. The CDR3 DNA follows: TGTGCCAGCAGCTCAAGGACAGTAGGCACCGGGGAGCTGTTTTTT. Amino acids: CASSSRTVGTGELFF.

The chain recombines TRBV5-5 with TRBJ1-1; D gene uncertain. Trimming took off 4 bases at V and 0 bases at J, with 10 bases between the two ends. Germline V gives CDR1 SGHKS, CDR2 YYEKEE (reference sequence). CDR3 length: 14 amino acids. In nucleotides, the CDR3 is TGTGCCAGCAGCCCAGGAGGGATGAACACTGAAGCTTTCTTT. Amino acids: CASSPGGMNTEAFF.

The genes are TRBV5-5 and TRBJ1-6, with D possibly being TRBD1 (5 bases). Germline V gene data show CDR1 as SGHKS and CDR2 as YYEKEE (reference sequence). This CDR3 comprises 14 residues. V was clipped by 4 bases and J by 8 bases, with 13 bases between them. CDR3 bases: TGTGCCAGCAGCAGCAGATTAGGGGATTCACCCCTCCACTTT. Its translation: CASSSRLGDSPLHF. Full variable domain (remainder filled in from reference TRBV5-5 and TRBJ1-6): DAGVTQSPTHLIKTRGQQVTLRCSPISGHKSVSWYQQVLGQGPQFIFQYYEKEERGRGNFPDRFSARQFPNYSSELNVNALLLGDSALYLCASSSRLGDSPLHFGNGTRLTVT.

The chain couples TRBV27 to TRBJ1-5; a weak D match, TRBD1 (5 bases). V gave up 3 bases and J gave up 5 bases, with 8 bases separating them. The germline gives CDR1 MNHEY, CDR2 SMNVEV (reference sequence). CDR3 length: 13 amino acids. CDR3 protein: CASSFEGDQPQHF. CDR3 coding DNA: TGTGCCAGCAGTTTCGAAGGGGATCAGCCCCAGCATTTT.